One sample yielded the 9 T cell receptor beta chains listed below, sequenced in a study of blood T cell repertoires in COVID-19. Here immunoSEQ multiplex PCR was the method, and the copy in TCRdb shows in-frame clones only, minus some. The data show about 230,000 clones, roughly 83% seen once. The sequenced sample was peripheral blood. These receptors originate from a woman between 65 and 79 years old with active or convalescent COVID-19.

V and J are TRBV5-1 and TRBJ2-2; unclear D gene. Trimming removed 3 bases from V and 0 bases from J, with 18 bases in between. The CDR3 extends over 18 amino acids. Germline CDR1 and CDR2: SGHRS and YFSETQ. The CDR3: CASSYAVRGPTNTGELFF. The CDR3 region has the DNA TGCGCCAGCAGCTACGCGGTCCGAGGCCCCACGAACACCGGGGAGCTGTTTTTT.

This clone was seen once. The chain carries TRBV11-1 and TRBJ2-1; 10 bases agree with TRBD2. The length of the CDR3 is 16 residues. J gave up 6 bases and V 6 bases, and 11 bases lay outside the gene matches. Germline lookup yields CDR1 SGHAT and CDR2 FQDESV (reference sequence). CDR3: CASSLKREGSGNEQFF. The CDR3, as DNA: TGTGCCAGCAGTCTAAAGCGGGAGGGCTCGGGCAATGAGCAGTTCTTC.

The chain carries TRBV11-1 and TRBJ2-1, with 9 bases that match TRBD1. Trimming cost V 3 bases and J 4 bases; bases outside gene matches: 4. CDR1 is SGHAT and CDR2 is FQDESV in the germline V gene (reference sequence). This CDR3 has 15 residues. CDR3 region: CASSFGQGIYNEQFF. The CDR3 coding sequence is TGTGCCAGCAGCTTTGGACAGGGGATTTACAATGAGCAGTTCTTC.

The chain recombines TRBV30 with TRBJ2-7; D is unclear. The CDR3 is 10 residues long. Trimming cost V 5 bases and J 3 bases, with 5 bases left between them. From germline, CDR1 is GTSNPN and CDR2 SVGIG (reference sequence). CDR3 in DNA: TGTGCCTGGGGCCACTACGAGCAGTACTTC. It specifies CAWGHYEQYF.

CDR3 protein: CASSLQGTANYGYTF. CDR3 DNA sequence: TGCGCCAGCAGCCTACAGGGGACAGCTAACTATGGCTACACCTTC. The chain couples TRBV5-1 to TRBJ1-2; 7 bases match TRBD1. The CDR3 is made up of 15 amino acids. CDR1 SGHRS and CDR2 YFSETQ come from the germline V gene. The J segment lost 0 bases and the V segment lost 4 bases, leaving 6 bases of the junction unmatched. Variable domain in full (rest from reference TRBV5-1 and TRBJ1-2): KAGVTQTPRYLIKTRGQQVTLSCSPISGHRSVSWYQQTPGQGLQFLFEYFSETQRNKGNFPGRFSGRQFSNSRSEMNVSTLELGDSALYLCASSLQGTANYGYTFGSGTRLTVV.

V usage is TRBV16 and J usage is TRBJ2-5; 8 bases match TRBD1. CDR1 is KGHSY, CDR2 FQNENV, per germline. The ends lost 0 bases at V and 0 bases at J; junction bases unmatched: 0. This CDR3 is built from 15 residues. CDR3 in amino acids: CASSQSGQDQETQYF. The CDR3 DNA reads as TGTGCCAGCAGCCAATCGGGACAGGACCAAGAGACCCAGTACTTC. The full variable domain, its missing parts supplied by reference TRBV16 and TRBJ2-5, is GEEVAQTPKHLVRGEGQKAKLYCAPIKGHSYVFWYQQVLKNEFKFLISFQNENVFDETGMPKERFSAKCLPNSPCSLEIQATKLEDSAVYFCASSQSGQDQETQYFGPGTRLLVL.

This clone was seen a single time. The V and J genes are TRBV5-4 and TRBJ2-7; perhaps TRBD2 as D (5 bases). V was shortened by 2 bases and J by 5 bases, with 17 bases between the two germline ends. Germline V CDR1 and CDR2: SGHNT, YYREEE (reference sequence). The CDR3 covers 15 residues. CDR3 sequence (DNA): TGTGCCAGCAGCTTAAATTCCGGGATCGCCAACGAGCAGTACTTC. Protein sequence: CASSLNSGIANEQYF. Variable domain in full (rest from reference TRBV5-4 and TRBJ2-7): ETGVTQSPTHLIKTRGQQVTLRCSSQSGHNTVSWYQQALGQGPQFIFQYYREEENGRGNFPPRFSGLQFPNYSSELNVNALELDDSALYLCASSLNSGIANEQYFGPGTRLTVT.

The chain recombines TRBV11-2 with TRBJ1-4; D perhaps matches TRBD1 (5 bases). The CDR3 has 16 residues. From germline, CDR1 is SGHAT and CDR2 FQNNGV. Trimming left V 5 bases short and J 5 bases short, with 18 bases between. CDR3 bases: TGTGCCAGCAGCGCTGGGTTCTCGGGGGTCAATGAAAAACTGTTTTTT. It codes for CASSAGFSGVNEKLFF. The variable domain in full, completed from reference TRBV11-2 and TRBJ1-4, reads EAGVAQSPRYKIIEKRQSVAFWCNPISGHATLYWYQQILGQGPKLLIQFQNNGVVDDSQLPKDRFSAERLKGVDSTLKIQPAKLEDSAVYLCASSAGFSGVNEKLFFGSGTQLSVL.

V is TRBV28 and J is TRBJ1-2, with a tentative D call TRBD1 (5 bases). The CDR3 extends over 13 amino acids. From germline, CDR1 is MDHEN and CDR2 SYDVKM. V was trimmed by 6 bases and J by 5 bases, leaving 13 bases between them. The CDR3 DNA reads TGTGCCAGCAGACCATTGGGGGGATATGGCTACACCTTC. This sequence encodes CASRPLGGYGYTF.